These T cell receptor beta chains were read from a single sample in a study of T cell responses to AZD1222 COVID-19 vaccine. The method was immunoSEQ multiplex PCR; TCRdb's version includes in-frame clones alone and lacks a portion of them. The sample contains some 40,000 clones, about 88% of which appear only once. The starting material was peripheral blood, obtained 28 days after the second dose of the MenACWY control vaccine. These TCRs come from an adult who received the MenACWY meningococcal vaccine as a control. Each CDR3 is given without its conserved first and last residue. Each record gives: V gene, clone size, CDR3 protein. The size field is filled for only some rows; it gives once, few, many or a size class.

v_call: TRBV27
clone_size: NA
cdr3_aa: ASSRDSLNIQY

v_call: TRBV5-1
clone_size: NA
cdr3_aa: ASSLGDSTDTQY

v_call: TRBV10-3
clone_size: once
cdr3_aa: AISDGVYEQY

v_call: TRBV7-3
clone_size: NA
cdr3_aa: ASSLRGTDGETQY

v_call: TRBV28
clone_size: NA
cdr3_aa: ASNLPDRGEQY

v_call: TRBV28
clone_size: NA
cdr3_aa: ASSPGDRNTIY

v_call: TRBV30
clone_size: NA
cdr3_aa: AWSVSATPSGNTIY

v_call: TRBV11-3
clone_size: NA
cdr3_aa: ASSHIWTGGGCYGYT

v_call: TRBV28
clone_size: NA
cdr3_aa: ASSLPQRSGANVLT

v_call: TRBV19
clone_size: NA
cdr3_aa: ASSDPGQGNTEAF

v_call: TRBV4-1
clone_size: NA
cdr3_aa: ASSPAQLWSYEQY

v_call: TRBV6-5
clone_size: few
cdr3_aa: ASSSFGTAGQPQH

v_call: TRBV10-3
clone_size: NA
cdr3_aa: ATGGATGMNTEAF

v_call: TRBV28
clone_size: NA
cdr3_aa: ASSPLGAGELF

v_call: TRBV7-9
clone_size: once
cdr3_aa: ASSLALKEETQY

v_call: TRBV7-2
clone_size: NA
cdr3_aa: ASSLGTGAYEQY

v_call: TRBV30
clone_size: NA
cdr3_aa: AWSSLETQY

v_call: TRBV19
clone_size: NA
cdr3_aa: ASSIERGAYGYT

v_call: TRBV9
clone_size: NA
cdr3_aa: ASSVEVWGSGELF

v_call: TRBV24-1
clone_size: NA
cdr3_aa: ATSDSPLAGARDTQY

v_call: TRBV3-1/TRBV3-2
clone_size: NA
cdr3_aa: ASSLGARGEKQY

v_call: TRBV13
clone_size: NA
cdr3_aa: ASSLQGNEQF

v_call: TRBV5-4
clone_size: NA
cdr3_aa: ASSRIASGGSYEQY

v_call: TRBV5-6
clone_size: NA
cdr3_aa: ASSRGRLVAGGNEQF

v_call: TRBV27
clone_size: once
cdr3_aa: ASSWGGRLTEQF

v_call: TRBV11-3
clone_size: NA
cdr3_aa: ASSFVLYAGGQFGNTIY

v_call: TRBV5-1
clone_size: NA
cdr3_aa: ASSYAREFMTDTQY

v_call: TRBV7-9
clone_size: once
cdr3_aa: ASSSSDSYTGTRYNEQF

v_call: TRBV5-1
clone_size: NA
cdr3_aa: ASSLEQGKSYEQY